This T cell receptor (beta chain) originates from a study of cytomegalovirus exposure and HLA in healthy donors. Overall study findings and caveats: Overall, approximately 150 TCR beta chains were annotated as cytomegalovirus-associated.

Comment on this clone: Its antigen is not identified.

Researchers ran the PCR with 60 Vbeta and 13 Jbeta primers. Original data processing: Around 80 million unique TCR beta chains, roughly 11 million of them shared, were counted by a later analysis. Sequencing used immunoSEQ multiplex PCR; TCRdb keeps in-frame clones, though not all of them. V, J and clone size are taken as reported in that table, and D and trimming were inferred from the DNA itself. The sample yields more than 85,000 clones, about three quarters seen once. Per the germline V gene, CDR1 is SQVTM and CDR2 is ANQGSEA. Between the trimmed V and J ends, which lost 7 bases and 0 bases, there was a span of 7 bases. The CDR3 spans 12 residues. Healthy bone marrow donors made up the cohort.

The sequenced material came from PBMCs. This receptor was identified in a young woman in good health and CMV-seronegative. The chain combines TRBV29-1 with TRBJ1-3; D is uncertain. CDR3 sequence (DNA): TGCAGCGGCCGGGACTCTGGAAACACCATATATTTT. Translated, it gives CSGRDSGNTIYF.